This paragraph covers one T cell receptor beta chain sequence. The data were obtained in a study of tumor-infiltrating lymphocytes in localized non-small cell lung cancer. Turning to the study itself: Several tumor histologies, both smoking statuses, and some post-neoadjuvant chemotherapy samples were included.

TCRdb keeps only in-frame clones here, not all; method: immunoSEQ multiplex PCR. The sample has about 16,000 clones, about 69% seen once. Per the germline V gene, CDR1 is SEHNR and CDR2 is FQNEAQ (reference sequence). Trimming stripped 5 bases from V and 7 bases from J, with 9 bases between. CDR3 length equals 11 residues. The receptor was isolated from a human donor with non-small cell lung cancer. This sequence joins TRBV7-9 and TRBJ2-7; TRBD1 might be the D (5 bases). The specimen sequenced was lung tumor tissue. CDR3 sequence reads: CASSQTDEQYF. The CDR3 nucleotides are TGTGCCAGCAGCCAGACAGATGAGCAGTACTTC.